The 2 T cell receptor beta chains in this list originate from one sample, sequenced in a study of T cells in Graves' hyperthyroidism and ophthalmopathy. The source material, RNA transcripts, was used to amplify TCR beta CDR3 regions. Using the HTBI primer set, a first-round RT-PCR was run on the TCR CDR3. TCRdb ran MiXCR on the multiplex PCR reads and lists one entry per CDR3 protein. This table has 400,000 to 600,000 distinct CDR3 sequences, 16% appearing once. Sequencing input: blood. These receptors all stem from a woman aged 30 to 39 with Graves' ophthalmopathy.

The sample holds many counts of this clonotype. The CDR3 reads CASSTGQDRNYEQYF. DNA of the CDR3: TGTGCCAGCAGCACCGGACAGGATCGTAACTACGAGCAGTACTTC. The chain carries TRBV7-2 and TRBJ2-7, with 7 positions matching TRBD1. CDR3 length equals 15 residues. Unmatched junction bases numbered 10, after V lost 5 bases and J lost 3 bases. The germline V gene has CDR1 SGHTA and CDR2 FQGNSA.

At least ten counts were recorded for this clonotype. This CDR3 is CASSLGGPRETQYF. The CDR3 DNA sequence: TGTGCCAGCAGCTTAGGAGGCCCCAGAGAGACCCAGTACTTC. This chain joins TRBV7-3 and TRBJ2-5, with D perhaps TRBD2 (5 bases). CDR3 length equals 14 residues. The germline CDR1 and CDR2 sequences are SGHTA and FQGTGA. Trimming stripped 2 bases from V and 4 bases from J, with 11 bases between.